This T cell receptor (beta chain) emerged from a study of T-cell reconstitution after alpha-beta-depleted transplantation in children. Study observations and caveats: Recipient T cells and thymic progenitors that survived were the source of the high TCRbeta diversity seen at day 60 in some patients. Newly produced T cells mostly accounted for T-cell counts and diversity one year post-transplant. Reports say that about two months after transplant, the alpha-beta T cells came out of several hundred graft clones that had expanded.

For TCRbeta, the library was prepared with unique molecular identifiers. TCRdb independently ran MiXCR on the PCR reads; one entry per CDR3 protein. Of fewer than 550,000 distinct CDR3 sequences in the sample, roughly 11% were seen once. Germline loops: CDR1 MNHEY, CDR2 SVGEGT. The J segment lost 4 bases and the V segment lost 0 bases, leaving 23 bases of the junction unmatched. The CDR3 loop spans 23 amino acids. This clonotype was counted only a few times. Antigen specificity is unknown. Material: PBMCs, mostly from graft donor cells, obtained 180 days after TCRalphabeta/CD19-depleted stem cell transplant. This clonotype was obtained from a female patient aged 2-15 years who had a stem cell transplant for aplastic anemia, so the T cells may come from the graft donor. The V call is TRBV6-2 or TRBV6-3, the J call TRBJ2-1; 11 nucleotides line up with TRBD2. DNA of the CDR3: TGTGCCAGCAGTTACTCGAGAAAGGCGGGACTAGCGGCCGGACCTCGGGGATACAATGAGCAGTTCTTC. This encodes CASSYSRKAGLAAGPRGYNEQFF.